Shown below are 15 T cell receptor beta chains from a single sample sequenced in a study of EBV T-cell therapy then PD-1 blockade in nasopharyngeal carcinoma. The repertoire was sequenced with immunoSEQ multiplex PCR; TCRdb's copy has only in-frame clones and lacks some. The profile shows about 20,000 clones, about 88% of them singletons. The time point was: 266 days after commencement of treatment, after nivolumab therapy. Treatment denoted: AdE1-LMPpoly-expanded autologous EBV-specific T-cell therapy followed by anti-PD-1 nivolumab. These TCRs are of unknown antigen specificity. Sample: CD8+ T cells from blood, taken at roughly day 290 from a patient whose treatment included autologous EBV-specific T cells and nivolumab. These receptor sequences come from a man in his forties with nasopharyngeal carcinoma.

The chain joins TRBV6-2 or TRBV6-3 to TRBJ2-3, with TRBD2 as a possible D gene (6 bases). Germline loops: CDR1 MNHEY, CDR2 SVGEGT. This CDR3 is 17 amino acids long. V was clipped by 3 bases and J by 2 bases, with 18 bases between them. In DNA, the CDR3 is TGTGCCAGCAGTTATACGCTAGGAGGGACTTTCACAGATACGCAGTATTTT. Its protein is CASSYTLGGTFTDTQYF.

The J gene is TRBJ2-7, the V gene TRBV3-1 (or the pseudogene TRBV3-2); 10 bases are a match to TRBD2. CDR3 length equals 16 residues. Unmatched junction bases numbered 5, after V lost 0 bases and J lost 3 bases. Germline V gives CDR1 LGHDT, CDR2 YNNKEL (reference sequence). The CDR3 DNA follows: TGTGCCAGCAGCCAAGATCAACTAGCGGGGAGCTACGAGCAGTACTTC. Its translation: CASSQDQLAGSYEQYF.

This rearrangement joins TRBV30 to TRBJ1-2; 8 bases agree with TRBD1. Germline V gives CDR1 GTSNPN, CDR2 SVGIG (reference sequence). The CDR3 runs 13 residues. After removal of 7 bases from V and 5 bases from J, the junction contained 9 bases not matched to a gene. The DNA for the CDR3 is TGTGCCTTCCCGGACAGGGCATATTATGGCTACACCTTC. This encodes CAFPDRAYYGYTF.

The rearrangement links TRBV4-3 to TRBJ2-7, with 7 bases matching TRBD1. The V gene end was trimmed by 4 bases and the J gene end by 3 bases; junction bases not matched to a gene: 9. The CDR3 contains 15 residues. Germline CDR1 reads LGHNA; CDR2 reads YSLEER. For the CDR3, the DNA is TGCGCCAGCAGCCCTCGATGGACAGGATTCTACGAGCAGTACTTC. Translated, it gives CASSPRWTGFYEQYF.

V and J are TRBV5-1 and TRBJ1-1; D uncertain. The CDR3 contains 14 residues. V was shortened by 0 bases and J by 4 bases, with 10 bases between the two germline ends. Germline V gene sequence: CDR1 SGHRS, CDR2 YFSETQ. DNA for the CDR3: TGCGCCAGCAGCTTGGGGGAATTGCGCACTGAAGCTTTCTTT. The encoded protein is CASSLGELRTEAFF. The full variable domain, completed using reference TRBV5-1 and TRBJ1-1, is KAGVTQTPRYLIKTRGQQVTLSCSPISGHRSVSWYQQTPGQGLQFLFEYFSETQRNKGNFPGRFSGRQFSNSRSEMNVSTLELGDSALYLCASSLGELRTEAFFGQGTRLTVV.

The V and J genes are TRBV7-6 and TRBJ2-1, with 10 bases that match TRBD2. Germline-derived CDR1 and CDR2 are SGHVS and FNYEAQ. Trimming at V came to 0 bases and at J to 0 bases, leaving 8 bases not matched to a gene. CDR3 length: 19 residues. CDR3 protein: CASSLATGLAESSYNEQFF. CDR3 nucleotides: TGTGCCAGCAGCTTAGCTACTGGACTAGCGGAGAGCTCCTACAATGAGCAGTTCTTC.

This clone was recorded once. CDR3 sequence reads: CASGSRPSSWGEQYF. For the CDR3, the DNA is TGTGCCAGCGGGAGCCGACCGTCCTCCTGGGGCGAGCAGTACTTC. The V call is TRBV2, the J call TRBJ2-7, with D possibly matching TRBD2 (5 bases). Germline V CDR1 and CDR2: SNHLY, FYNNEI. The CDR3 runs 15 residues. V lost 8 bases and J lost 6, with 23 bases in between.

For the CDR3, the DNA is TGTGCCAGCAGCGTGGGCTCCGGGTGGCAGTACTTC. This encodes CASSVGSGWQYF. The V gene is TRBV9, the J gene TRBJ2-7; D is unresolved. V lost 2 bases to trimming and J lost 9 bases, with 12 bases between them. The CDR3 is made up of 12 amino acids. CDR1 SGDLS and CDR2 YYNGEE come from the germline V gene. The variable domain in full, completed from reference TRBV9 and TRBJ2-7, reads DSGVTQTPKHLITATGQRVTLRCSPRSGDLSVYWYQQSLDQGLQFLIQYYNGEERAKGNILERFSAQQFPDLHSELNLSSLELGDSALYFCASSVGSGWQYFGPGTRLTVT.

CDR3 DNA: TGTGCCAGCAGCTTAGCCCCCAACCTCTTCTACGAGCAGTACTTC. This sequence encodes CASSLAPNLFYEQYF. The chain recombines TRBV13 with TRBJ2-7; D not certain. The germline gives CDR1 PRHDT, CDR2 FYEKMQ (reference sequence). CDR3 length equals 15 residues. V was pared by 1 base and J by 3 bases, with 13 bases between.

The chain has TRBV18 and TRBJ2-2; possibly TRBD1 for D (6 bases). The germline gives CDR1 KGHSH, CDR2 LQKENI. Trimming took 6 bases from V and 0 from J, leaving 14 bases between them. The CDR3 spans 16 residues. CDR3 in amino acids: CASSPGYRANTGELFF. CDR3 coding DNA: TGTGCCAGCTCCCCGGGCTACAGGGCGAACACCGGGGAGCTGTTTTTT.

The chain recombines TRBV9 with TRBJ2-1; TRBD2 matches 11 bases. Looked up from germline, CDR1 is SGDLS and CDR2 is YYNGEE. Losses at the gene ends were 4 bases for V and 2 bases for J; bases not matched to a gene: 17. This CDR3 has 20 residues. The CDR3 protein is CASSPRTSGLGGVAYNEQFF. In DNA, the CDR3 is TGTGCCAGCAGCCCCAGGACTAGCGGGTTGGGGGGGGTGGCCTACAATGAGCAGTTCTTC.

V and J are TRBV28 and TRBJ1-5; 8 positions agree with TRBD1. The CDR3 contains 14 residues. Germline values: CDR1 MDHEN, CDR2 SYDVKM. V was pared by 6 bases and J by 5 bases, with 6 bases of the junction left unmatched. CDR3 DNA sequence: TGTGCCAGCAGGCCAGGACAGGGATATCAGCCCCAGCATTTT. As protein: CASRPGQGYQPQHF.

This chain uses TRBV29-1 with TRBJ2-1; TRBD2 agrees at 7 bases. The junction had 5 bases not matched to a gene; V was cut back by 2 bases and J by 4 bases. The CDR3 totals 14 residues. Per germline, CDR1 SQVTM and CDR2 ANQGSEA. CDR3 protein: CSVESLAEYNEQFF. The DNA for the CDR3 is TGCAGCGTTGAAAGCCTAGCGGAATACAATGAGCAGTTCTTC.

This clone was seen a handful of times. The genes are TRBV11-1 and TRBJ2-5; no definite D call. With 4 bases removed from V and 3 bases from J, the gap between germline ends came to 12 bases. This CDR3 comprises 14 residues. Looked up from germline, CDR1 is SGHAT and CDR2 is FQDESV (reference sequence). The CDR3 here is CASSSGLSKETQYF. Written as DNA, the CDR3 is TGTGCCAGCAGCTCGGGCCTCTCAAAAGAGACCCAGTACTTC.

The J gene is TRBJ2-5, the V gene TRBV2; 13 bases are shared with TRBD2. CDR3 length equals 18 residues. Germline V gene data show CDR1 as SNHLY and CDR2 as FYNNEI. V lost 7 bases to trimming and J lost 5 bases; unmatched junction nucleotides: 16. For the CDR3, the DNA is TGTGCCAGCATCCTACCCCTGGGAACTAGCGGGGGGGCTGAGACCCAGTACTTC. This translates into CASILPLGTSGGAETQYF.